What follows are 32 T cell receptor beta chains derived from one specimen sequenced in a study of blood T cell repertoires in COVID-19. Clones were sequenced by immunoSEQ multiplex PCR, and TCRdb holds only the in-frame ones, with some missing. The sample lists some 48,000 clones; approximately 88% were seen once. The specimen sequenced was peripheral blood. The receptor set was obtained from a man aged 45-60 years with acute or convalescent COVID-19.

The V and J genes are TRBV4-1 and TRBJ2-2; TRBD2 might be the D (6 bases). V was trimmed by 2 bases and J by 6 bases, leaving 16 bases between them. The V gene's germline CDR1 is MGHRA and CDR2 YSYEKL. The CDR3 is made up of 16 amino acids. The CDR3 sequence: CASSQMRLVVAGELFF. For the CDR3, the DNA is TGCGCCAGCAGCCAAATGAGACTAGTCGTCGCCGGGGAGCTGTTTTTT.

By frequency in the sample, this clone is large. The chain uses TRBV7-9 and TRBJ2-1; a weak D match, TRBD2 (6 bases). Germline V CDR1 and CDR2: SEHNR, FQNEAQ (reference sequence). The V and J ends lost 1 base and 2 bases respectively, with 9 bases between them. There are 15 residues in the CDR3. The CDR3 region has the DNA TGTGCCAGCAGCTTAGGTCCGGGGGCCTACAATGAGCAGTTCTTC. Protein sequence: CASSLGPGAYNEQFF.

V and J are TRBV11-2 and TRBJ2-2; D ambiguous. V shed 2 bases and J shed 4 bases, with 5 bases lying between them. The CDR3 runs 13 residues. CDR1 is SGHAT, CDR2 FQNNGV, per germline. CDR3 DNA sequence: TGTGCCAGCAGCTTACAGGTCACCGGGGAGCTGTTTTTT. Its translation is CASSLQVTGELFF.

The J gene is TRBJ1-2, the V gene TRBV29-1; 8 bases are shared with TRBD1. Trimming at V came to 7 bases and at J to 4 bases, leaving 8 bases not matched to a gene. This CDR3 region has 13 residues. CDR1 is SQVTM, CDR2 ANQGSEA, per germline. DNA for the CDR3: TGCAGCGCGCAGAGAGGACAGGGCTATGGCTACACCTTC. It specifies CSAQRGQGYGYTF.

The chain has TRBV19 and TRBJ2-3; 10 bases are a match to TRBD2. Per germline, CDR1 LNHDA and CDR2 SQIVND (reference sequence). The CDR3 spans 15 residues. V was pared by 8 bases and J by 3 bases, with 8 bases of the junction left unmatched. The CDR3 spells CASEKAGGPTDTQYF. The CDR3 coding sequence is TGTGCCAGTGAGAAAGCGGGAGGGCCTACAGATACGCAGTATTTT.

The V and J genes are TRBV7-9 and TRBJ1-5, with D unclear. The germline CDR1 and CDR2 sequences are SEHNR and FQNEAQ (reference sequence). Trimming took 5 bases from V and 4 from J, leaving 12 bases between them. The length of the CDR3 is 14 residues. CDR3: CASSLDSKNQPQHF. The CDR3 DNA reads TGTGCCAGCAGCCTAGATAGCAAGAATCAGCCCCAGCATTTT. Variable domain in full (rest from reference TRBV7-9 and TRBJ1-5): DTGVSQNPRHKITKRGQNVTFRCDPISEHNRLYWYRQTLGQGPEFLTYFQNEAQLEKSRLLSDRFSAERPKGSFSTLEIQRTEQGDSAMYLCASSLDSKNQPQHFGDGTRLSIL.

This clone was seen once. CDR3 nucleotides: TGTGCCAGCAGCTTGGTCACTGCCTACAATGAGCAGTTCTTC. It specifies CASSLVTAYNEQFF. The J gene is TRBJ2-1, the V gene TRBV5-4; D is uncertain. This CDR3 contains 14 residues. V shed 0 bases and J shed 2 bases, with 6 bases lying between them. Germline assignment: CDR1 SGHNT and CDR2 YYREEE (reference sequence).

This clone was found a few times. The chain is built from TRBV6-5 and TRBJ2-5; 11 nucleotides align to TRBD2. CDR3 length: 15 amino acids. Germline loops: CDR1 MNHEY, CDR2 SVGAGI. With 8 bases clipped from V and 2 bases from J, the junction kept 7 bases outside the gene matches. The CDR3, as DNA: TGTGCCAGCTGGGATAGCGGGAGGGAGCAAGAGACCCAGTACTTC. This gives the protein CASWDSGREQETQYF.

V usage is TRBV19 and J usage is TRBJ2-7, with 9 positions matching TRBD1. This CDR3 is built from 13 residues. Germline V CDR1 and CDR2: LNHDA, SQIVND (reference sequence). Unmatched junction bases numbered 5, after V lost 6 bases and J lost 5 bases. The CDR3: CASSRGTGNEQYF. CDR3 nucleotide sequence: TGTGCCAGTAGCAGGGGGACAGGGAACGAGCAGTACTTC. The variable domain in full, completed from reference TRBV19 and TRBJ2-7, reads DGGITQSPKYLFRKEGQNVTLSCEQNLNHDAMYWYRQDPGQGLRLIYYSQIVNDFQKGDIAEGYSVSREKKESFPLTVTSAQKNPTAFYLCASSRGTGNEQYFGPGTRLTVT.

The table lists this clone with a few counts. The chain joins TRBV14 to TRBJ2-1, with TRBD2 matching 11 bases. The V gene end was trimmed by 4 bases and the J gene end by 2 bases; junction bases not matched to a gene: 16. This CDR3 contains 20 residues. Germline CDR1 SGHDN, CDR2 FVKESK. CDR3 coding DNA: TGTGCCAGCAGCCCGACATTTCAACCCTTTAGCGGGGGGGCCTACAATGAGCAGTTCTTC. Protein sequence: CASSPTFQPFSGGAYNEQFF.

The chain carries TRBV7-3 and TRBJ2-6; TRBD1 aligns across 8 bases. Germline-derived CDR1 and CDR2 are SGHTA and FQGTGA. V lost 4 bases to trimming and J lost 0 bases; unmatched junction nucleotides: 2. The CDR3 length is 16 residues. The CDR3 nucleotides read TGTGCCAGCAGCTCAGGGGGCTCCTCTGGGGCCAACGTCCTGACTTTC. As protein: CASSSGGSSGANVLTF.

The chain couples TRBV7-6 to TRBJ1-1; unclear D gene. The CDR3 consists of 13 residues. Trimming left V 4 bases short and J 0 bases short, with 6 bases between. Germline V gene data show CDR1 as SGHVS and CDR2 as FNYEAQ. CDR3 loop: CASSYVVNTEAFF. The CDR3 nucleotides read TGTGCCAGCAGCTATGTCGTGAACACTGAAGCTTTCTTT.

The chain joins TRBV5-1 to TRBJ2-3; D is possibly TRBD1 (6 bases). Germline V gene sequence: CDR1 SGHRS, CDR2 YFSETQ. CDR3 length: 14 amino acids. V dropped 3 bases and J dropped 2 bases, with 10 bases sitting between them. The CDR3 sequence: CASSWDTYTDTQYF. CDR3 sequence (DNA): TGCGCCAGCAGCTGGGACACTTACACAGATACGCAGTATTTT.

J is TRBJ2-1 and V is TRBV5-1; 8 bases align to TRBD2. This CDR3 is 16 amino acids long. Losses at the gene ends were 1 base for V and 0 bases for J; bases not matched to a gene: 3. Looked up from germline, CDR1 is SGHRS and CDR2 is YFSETQ. The CDR3: CASSLHSGNSYNEQFF. CDR3 nucleotides: TGCGCCAGCAGCTTGCATAGCGGGAACTCCTACAATGAGCAGTTCTTC.

The genes are TRBV3-1 (or the pseudogene TRBV3-2) and TRBJ2-1, with 9 bases lining up with TRBD1. The V and J ends lost 6 bases and 4 bases, in that order; junction bases with no gene match: 7. The length of the CDR3 is 15 residues. Germline values: CDR1 LGHDT, CDR2 YNNKEL (reference sequence). CDR3 loop: CASRSGTGKYNEQFF. The CDR3 DNA sequence: TGTGCCAGCAGGAGCGGGACAGGGAAATACAATGAGCAGTTCTTC.

The chain is built from TRBV9 and TRBJ2-5; D remains unclear. In germline, CDR1 is SGDLS, CDR2 YYNGEE. The CDR3 contains 15 residues. V lost 0 bases to trimming and J lost 2 bases, with 11 bases between them. The CDR3 protein is CASSVGLSEQETQYF. CDR3 in DNA: TGTGCCAGCAGCGTAGGGCTGAGCGAGCAAGAGACCCAGTACTTC.

The J gene is TRBJ2-1, the V gene TRBV2; D may be TRBD1 (5 bases). Germline-derived CDR1 and CDR2 are SNHLY and FYNNEI. This CDR3 region has 13 residues. Trimming took 4 bases from V and 7 from J, leaving 11 bases between them. CDR3 sequence reads: CASSGLTDNEQFF. CDR3 in DNA: TGTGCCAGCAGTGGCCTGACAGATAATGAGCAGTTCTTC.

The chain is built from TRBV7-6 and TRBJ2-1; TRBD1 aligns across 9 bases. The CDR3 is 14 residues long. The V and J ends lost 1 base and 8 bases, in that order; junction bases with no gene match: 3. Germline CDR1 is SGHVS and CDR2 is FNYEAQ. DNA of the CDR3: TGTGCCAGCAGCTTAGTGGGACAGGGCTATGAGCAGTTCTTC. It translates to CASSLVGQGYEQFF.

The chain joins TRBV5-1 to TRBJ1-1; TRBD1 agrees at 11 bases. V lost 4 bases and J lost 5; bases outside the gene matches: 16. Germline CDR1 is SGHRS and CDR2 is YFSETQ. The CDR3 spans 18 residues. As DNA, the CDR3 is TGCGCCAGCAGCCAGCGAATAACCGGGACAGGGGGAAAAACTGAAGCTTTCTTT. Translating gives CASSQRITGTGGKTEAFF.

The CDR3 region has the DNA TGTGCCAGCAGCCAGGGGTGGGTCTACAATGAGCAGTTCTTC. Translating gives CASSQGWVYNEQFF. J is TRBJ2-1 and V is TRBV6-5; D may be TRBD1 (6 bases). The V end was cut by 6 bases, the J end by 3 bases, with 12 bases between. The CDR3 is made up of 14 amino acids. Germline V gene sequence: CDR1 MNHEY, CDR2 SVGAGI.

The V call is TRBV10-3, the J call TRBJ2-1; 11 nucleotides agree with TRBD2. The trim removed 3 bases at V and 9 bases at J, leaving 7 bases unmatched. The length of the CDR3 is 15 residues. The germline gives CDR1 ENHRY, CDR2 SYGVKD. The CDR3 region is CAISDGSGRASEQFF. The DNA for the CDR3 is TGTGCCATCAGTGATGGTAGCGGGAGGGCCAGTGAGCAGTTCTTC.

The V call is TRBV18, the J call TRBJ1-1, with D perhaps TRBD1 (5 bases). The CDR3 loop spans 16 amino acids. CDR1 is KGHSH, CDR2 LQKENI, per germline. Trimming shortened V by 4 bases and J by 0 bases, and 15 bases separated the two germline ends. The CDR3 DNA follows: TGTGCCAGCTCACGGAGTCAAACAGGAGTGAACACTGAAGCTTTCTTT. The encoded protein is CASSRSQTGVNTEAFF.

The chain joins TRBV18 to TRBJ2-7, with 15 bases that match TRBD2. V shed 4 bases, J shed 5 bases, and the junction held 3 bases outside the gene matches. The CDR3 runs to 15 residues. Germline V lookup: CDR1 KGHSH, CDR2 LQKENI. The CDR3 here is CASSLGLAGGDEQYF. The CDR3 DNA reads as TGTGCCAGCTCACTCGGACTAGCGGGAGGGGACGAGCAGTACTTC.

V and J are TRBV11-3 and TRBJ2-1, with TRBD2 matching 8 bases. V gave up 5 bases and J gave up 8 bases; unmatched junction bases: 8. This CDR3 region has 14 residues. CDR1 and CDR2 from the germline V gene are SGHNT and YENEEA. The CDR3 region has the DNA TGTGCCAGCAGCCCGGGACTAGGGGGGCATGAGCAGTTCTTC. Translated, it gives CASSPGLGGHEQFF.

V and J are TRBV19 and TRBJ2-7; D might be TRBD1 (8 bases). Germline CDR1 reads LNHDA; CDR2 reads SQIVND (reference sequence). Trimming took off 11 bases at V and 3 bases at J, with 23 bases between the two ends. The CDR3 covers 15 residues. The CDR3 nucleotides are TGTGCCTGGGGAGGGTGGACAGGGATAAGCTACGAGCAGTACTTC. It encodes CAWGGWTGISYEQYF.

As DNA, the CDR3 is TGTGCCAGCAGTTTGAGACAGGGTGAAAAACTGTTTTTT. It specifies CASSLRQGEKLFF. The V call is TRBV12-3 or TRBV12-4, the J call TRBJ1-4, with 7 bases matching TRBD1. This CDR3 region has 13 residues. The V segment lost 3 bases and the J segment 7 bases; nucleotides outside the gene matches: 2.

V gene TRBV6-5 combines with J gene TRBJ1-5, with unresolved D. The CDR3 totals 15 residues. V was clipped by 8 bases and J by 0 bases, with 14 bases between them. Germline V gene data show CDR1 as MNHEY and CDR2 as SVGAGI. In DNA form, the CDR3 reads TGTGCCAGCGTATCTCTCGACAATAGCAATCAGCCCCAGCATTTT. It specifies CASVSLDNSNQPQHF.

The rearrangement joins TRBV19 to TRBJ2-6; D not resolved. The CDR3 is 14 amino acids. Deletions cut 6 bases from V and 1 base from J, with 7 bases between. CDR1 LNHDA and CDR2 SQIVND come from the germline V gene (reference sequence). The CDR3 nucleotides are TGTGCCAGTAGGGTTGCGTCTGGGGCCAACGTCCTGACTTTC. This gives the protein CASRVASGANVLTF.

J is TRBJ1-5 and V is TRBV2; D unresolved. CDR3 length: 11 residues. Germline CDR1 reads SNHLY; CDR2 reads FYNNEI. V was cut by 6 bases and J by 5 bases, with 5 bases left in between. The CDR3 protein is CASRLDQPQHF. The CDR3 region has the DNA TGTGCCAGCAGATTAGATCAGCCCCAGCATTTT.

This chain joins TRBV6-6 and TRBJ1-4; unclear D gene. Germline V gene data show CDR1 as MNHNY and CDR2 as SVGAGI (reference sequence). This CDR3 comprises 12 residues. V was shortened by 6 bases and J by 5 bases, with 7 bases between the two germline ends. The CDR3 spells CASREGNEKLFF. The CDR3 DNA follows: TGTGCCAGCAGGGAGGGAAATGAAAAACTGTTTTTT.

V is TRBV6-5 and J is TRBJ1-2; D is uncertain. The germline V gene encodes CDR1 MNHEY and CDR2 SVGAGI. V was pared by 7 bases and J by 3 bases, with 12 bases between. The CDR3 extends over 13 amino acids. In DNA, the CDR3 is TGTGCCAGCATCGGGAGTAGCTACTATGGCTACACCTTC. It specifies CASIGSSYYGYTF.

The V gene is TRBV7-8, the J gene TRBJ2-1; tentative D call: TRBD1 (5 bases). The CDR3 covers 15 residues. V dropped 0 bases and J dropped 7 bases, with 13 bases sitting between them. From germline, CDR1 is SGHVS and CDR2 FQNEAQ. The CDR3 loop is CASSLALVGVNEQFF. DNA for the CDR3: TGTGCCAGCAGCTTAGCACTCGTAGGGGTTAATGAGCAGTTCTTC. Full variable domain (outside the CDR3, taken from reference TRBV7-8 and TRBJ2-1): GAGVSQSPRYKVAKRGQDVALRCDPISGHVSLFWYQQALGQGPEFLTYFQNEAQLDKSGLPSDRFFAERPEGSVSTLKIQRTQQEDSAVYLCASSLALVGVNEQFFGPGTRLTVL.